This T cell receptor beta chain was obtained from a study of blood T cell repertoires in COVID-19. The CDR3 is 15 residues long. Unmatched junction bases numbered 3, after V lost 3 bases and J lost 3 bases. Per the germline V gene, CDR1 is MGHDK and CDR2 is SYGVNS. Profiled with immunoSEQ multiplex PCR; TCRdb holds only in-frame clones, not every one. The table includes 400,000 or so clones, around 87% detected once. The gene calls are TRBV25-1 and TRBJ2-7; 12 bases align to TRBD2. Sequenced material: peripheral blood. The TCR sequence derives from a human donor in a cohort sampled during active COVID-19. The CDR3 nucleotides are TGTGCCAGCAGTGAGACTAGCGGGAGAATCTACGAGCAGTACTTC. As protein: CASSETSGRIYEQYF.